These 28 T cell receptor beta chains were sequenced from one sample in a study of CD8+ T cells in alopecia areata. RNA extraction was followed by reverse transcription into cDNA, which acted as the sequencing template. The protocol was immunoSEQ multiplex PCR, while the TCRdb copy is restricted to in-frame clones and leaves out a portion. The sample has roughly 100,000 clones; about nine tenths are singletons. The treatment is: oral pan-JAK inhibitor, 5-10 mg twice daily. Sequenced here: CD8+ T cells sorted from blood, sampled at roughly week 30, from a patient treated with tofacitinib. The source is a human donor with alopecia areata.

This clone was observed once. V is TRBV7-9 and J is TRBJ2-7; no firm D call. The CDR3 extends over 14 amino acids. The V end lost 4 bases, the J end lost 0 bases, and 10 bases lay between the germline ends. The germline V gene encodes CDR1 SEHNR and CDR2 FQNEAQ (reference sequence). The CDR3, as DNA: TGTGCCAGCAGCTCCTCGTTGGCCTCCTACGAGCAGTACTTC. Translation gives CASSSSLASYEQYF.

This chain joins TRBV7-9 and TRBJ2-5; no firm D call. The V end lost 4 bases, the J end lost 3 bases, and 9 bases lay between the germline ends. Per the germline V gene, CDR1 is SEHNR and CDR2 is FQNEAQ (reference sequence). The CDR3 sequence is 13 residues long. This CDR3 reads CASSSPLEETQYF. The DNA for the CDR3 is TGTGCCAGCAGCTCCCCGCTCGAAGAGACCCAGTACTTC.

This clone was seen just once. The V call is TRBV27, the J call TRBJ2-7, with TRBD2 identical over 7 bases. J gave up 3 bases and V 7 bases, and 9 bases lay outside the gene matches. Per germline, CDR1 MNHEY and CDR2 SMNVEV (reference sequence). The CDR3 spans 14 residues. The CDR3 spells CASKMAGVVYEQYF. In nucleotides, the CDR3 is TGTGCCAGCAAGATGGCGGGAGTTGTCTACGAGCAGTACTTC.

V usage is TRBV5-4 and J usage is TRBJ2-5; D gene unclear. Germline V gives CDR1 SGHNT, CDR2 YYREEE (reference sequence). Trimming stripped 4 bases from V and 5 bases from J, with 18 bases between. The CDR3 has 15 amino acids. The CDR3 nucleotides read TGTGCCAGCAGCCTCACCGCAGGCTATGGGGAGACCCAGTACTTC. Translated, it gives CASSLTAGYGETQYF.

The CDR3 reads CASSVQGTEQFF. Written as DNA, the CDR3 is TGTGCCAGCAGCGTACAGGGAACTGAGCAGTTCTTC. The chain links TRBV9 to TRBJ2-1; TRBD1 is a possible D gene (5 bases). The CDR3 is 12 residues long. V was pared by 1 base and J by 9 bases, with 8 bases between. CDR1 SGDLS and CDR2 YYNGEE come from the germline V gene.

The chain employs TRBV30 and TRBJ2-5, with a tentative D call TRBD1 (6 bases). The J call is in doubt because the DNA end fits TRBJ2-7 better. Germline CDR1 and CDR2: GTSNPN and SVGIG (reference sequence). The CDR3 has 15 residues. The CDR3 DNA reads TGTGCCTGGAGTGCCGGTACAGGGCCCTCCTACGAGCAGTACTTC. It specifies CAWSAGTGPSYEQYF.

The CDR3 bases are TGTGCCAGCAGCGTCGGGACTGATTATGAAAAACTGTTTTTT. Amino acids: CASSVGTDYEKLFF. The chain has TRBV9 and TRBJ1-4; TRBD1 is a possible D gene (5 bases). The V gene's germline CDR1 is SGDLS and CDR2 YYNGEE. The CDR3 spans 14 residues. V lost 2 bases and J lost 6, with 11 bases in between.

The rearrangement joins TRBV7-2 to TRBJ1-4; D possibly corresponds to TRBD1 (5 bases). V lost 6 bases and J lost 4, with 12 bases in between. The CDR3 spans 14 residues. From germline, CDR1 is SGHTA and CDR2 FQGNSA. CDR3 residues: CASRRDGRNEKLFF. The CDR3 nucleotides read TGTGCCAGCAGACGGGACGGACGTAATGAAAAACTGTTTTTT.

The chain joins TRBV12-5 to TRBJ2-7; TRBD2 agrees at 7 bases. In germline, CDR1 is LGHNT, CDR2 FRNRAP. Trimming removed 4 bases from V and 6 bases from J; junction bases left unmatched: 12. This CDR3 spans 15 amino acids. CDR3 residues: CASGSLLAGEGEQYF. The CDR3 bases are TGTGCTAGTGGTTCCCTTTTGGCGGGAGAGGGCGAGCAGTACTTC.

The chain uses TRBV13 and TRBJ2-5; 10 bases agree with TRBD2. The germline V gene encodes CDR1 PRHDT and CDR2 FYEKMQ (reference sequence). There are 16 residues in the CDR3. Trimming at V came to 4 bases and at J to 7 bases, leaving 12 bases not matched to a gene. DNA for the CDR3: TGTGCCAGCAGCTCGACCCGGAGCGGGAGGGAAGGGACCCAGTACTTC. This codes for CASSSTRSGREGTQYF.

This clone was detected only a few times. V usage is TRBV29-1 and J usage is TRBJ2-6; 8 nucleotides line up with TRBD1. The V segment lost 0 bases and the J segment 0 bases; nucleotides outside the gene matches: 10. This CDR3 is built from 19 residues. CDR1 is SQVTM, CDR2 ANQGSEA, per germline. The CDR3: CSVEDRGRQGSSGANVLTF. The CDR3 bases are TGCAGCGTTGAAGATCGGGGCCGACAGGGGAGCTCTGGGGCCAACGTCCTGACTTTC. Full variable domain (outside the CDR3, taken from reference TRBV29-1 and TRBJ2-6): SAVISQKPSRDICQRGTSLTIQCQVDSQVTMMFWYRQQPGQSLTLIATANQGSEATYESGFVIDKFPISRPNLTFSTLTVSNMSPEDSSIYLCSVEDRGRQGSSGANVLTFGAGSRLTVL.

This rearrangement joins TRBV27 to TRBJ1-1, with D unclear. The germline CDR1 and CDR2 sequences are MNHEY and SMNVEV (reference sequence). This CDR3 comprises 13 residues. Between the trimmed V and J ends, which lost 2 bases and 5 bases, there was a span of 9 bases. CDR3 nucleotide sequence: TGTGCCAGCAGTTTAAGGGTGGGGACTGAAGCTTTCTTT. Amino acids: CASSLRVGTEAFF.

The chain links TRBV18 to TRBJ2-1; TRBD1 matches at 10 bases. Per germline, CDR1 KGHSH and CDR2 LQKENI. V shed 4 bases, J shed 8 bases, and the junction held 8 bases outside the gene matches. The CDR3 covers 15 residues. DNA of the CDR3: TGTGCCAGCTCACTCGAGGACAGGGGGGAGGATGAGCAGTTCTTC. Its translation: CASSLEDRGEDEQFF.

This clone came up once. The gene calls are TRBV7-6 and TRBJ2-2; unclear D gene. The CDR3 contains 14 residues. CDR1 SGHVS and CDR2 FNYEAQ come from the germline V gene. Trimming took off 0 bases at V and 4 bases at J, with 6 bases between the two ends. Here the CDR3 reads CASSLAGITGELFF. CDR3 nucleotide sequence: TGTGCCAGCAGCTTAGCGGGAATCACCGGGGAGCTGTTTTTT.

The chain's CDR3 is CASSQDIAGSSYEQYF. CDR3 coding DNA: TGCGCCAGCAGCCAAGATATAGCGGGGAGCTCCTACGAGCAGTACTTC. This chain joins TRBV4-1 and TRBJ2-7, with 8 positions matching TRBD2. V lost 0 bases to trimming and J lost 0 bases; unmatched junction nucleotides: 4. This CDR3 is 16 amino acids long. Germline V lookup: CDR1 MGHRA, CDR2 YSYEKL.

The chain combines TRBV29-1 with TRBJ2-1; 9 positions agree with TRBD2. Germline V gene sequence: CDR1 SQVTM, CDR2 ANQGSEA. V shed 4 bases and J 9 bases; nucleotides not matched to a gene: 10. The CDR3 totals 14 residues. The CDR3 reads CSVAGGRVFVEQFF. CDR3 coding DNA: TGCAGCGTTGCAGGCGGGAGGGTTTTCGTTGAGCAGTTCTTC.

The V call is TRBV6-4, the J call TRBJ2-3; unclear D gene. The germline V gene has CDR1 MRHNA and CDR2 SNTAGT. This CDR3 region has 14 residues. V was shortened by 3 bases and J by 3 bases, with 10 bases between the two germline ends. In nucleotides, the CDR3 is TGTGCCAGCAGTGAGTTCCAGACAACAGATACGCAGTATTTT. This gives the protein CASSEFQTTDTQYF.

The chain joins TRBV27 to TRBJ2-5; TRBD1 aligns across 12 bases. Germline V gene sequence: CDR1 MNHEY, CDR2 SMNVEV (reference sequence). This CDR3 contains 16 residues. V trimming: 1 base; J trimming: 7 bases; junction bases outside the gene matches: 7. CDR3: CASSLFRDRGLGTQYF. The CDR3 bases are TGTGCCAGCAGTTTATTTAGGGACAGGGGGCTGGGGACCCAGTACTTC.

The chain recombines TRBV4-1 with TRBJ2-5, with D possibly matching TRBD1 (5 bases). Per germline, CDR1 MGHRA and CDR2 YSYEKL. Between the trimmed V and J ends, which lost 1 base and 1 base, there was a span of 7 bases. The CDR3 sequence is 14 residues long. CDR3 sequence (DNA): TGCGCCAGCAGCCAAGTTGGGGCCCAAGAGACCCAGTACTTC. As protein: CASSQVGAQETQYF.

This clone was counted between two and nine times. The rearrangement links TRBV2 to TRBJ1-5, with a tentative D call TRBD1 (5 bases). V lost 0 bases, J lost 7 bases, and 16 bases lay in between. Looked up from germline, CDR1 is SNHLY and CDR2 is FYNNEI. The CDR3 runs 16 residues. In nucleotides, the CDR3 is TGTGCCAGCAGTGAAGCGCAGGGCCAGGGTGGCCAGCCCCAGCATTTT. Protein product: CASSEAQGQGGQPQHF.

V usage is TRBV29-1 and J usage is TRBJ2-7; no firm D call. Germline V gene lookup returns CDR1 SQVTM and CDR2 ANQGSEA. The CDR3 runs 13 residues. The ends were cut back, 4 bases at V and 0 bases at J, with 10 bases in the middle. In DNA form, the CDR3 reads TGCAGCGTTGTTGTTCCCGCCTCCTACGAGCAGTACTTC. Protein: CSVVVPASYEQYF.

Regarding this clone: One junction end disagrees with the germline gene, perhaps due to a read error. The genes are TRBV2 and TRBJ2-1; D call uncertain. This CDR3 is built from 14 residues. The V gene's germline CDR1 is SNHLY and CDR2 FYNNEI. CDR3 bases: TGTGCCACCAGTACCAGGAGCTCCTACAATGAGCAGTTCTTC. As protein: CATSTRSSYNEQFF.

A note on this clone: Other nucleotide sequences from this sample produce the same CDR3. The V gene is TRBV29-1, the J gene TRBJ1-1; D gene uncertain. The CDR3 covers 10 residues. The V gene lost 1 base and the J gene lost 5 bases, with 2 bases spanning the gap. Germline lookup yields CDR1 SQVTM and CDR2 ANQGSEA. The CDR3 coding sequence is TGCAGCGTTGAAGTTACTGAAGCTTTCTTT. Translation: CSVEVTEAFF.

For this clone: This same CDR3 is encoded by further DNA sequences in the sample. This chain uses TRBV6-5 with TRBJ2-7; the match to TRBD1 covers 8 bases. Germline V gives CDR1 MNHEY, CDR2 SVGAGI. The CDR3 contains 14 residues. J was trimmed by 3 bases and V by 2 bases; bases with no gene match: 3. CDR3 coding DNA: TGTGCCAGCAGTTACGGAGGGACAGGCTACGAGCAGTACTTC. Residues: CASSYGGTGYEQYF.

This chain joins TRBV6-5 and TRBJ2-1; unclear D gene. This CDR3 comprises 15 residues. Germline V CDR1 and CDR2: MNHEY, SVGAGI. V dropped 0 bases and J dropped 0 bases, with 6 bases sitting between them. The CDR3 region has the DNA TGTGCCAGCAGTTACTCGCCTAGCTCCTACAATGAGCAGTTCTTC. Residues: CASSYSPSSYNEQFF.

The chain joins TRBV19 to TRBJ2-1; the match to TRBD2 covers 8 bases. Per germline, CDR1 LNHDA and CDR2 SQIVND (reference sequence). J gave up 6 bases and V 7 bases, and 14 bases lay outside the gene matches. This CDR3 has 16 residues. The CDR3 nucleotides read TGTGCCAGTACCGATCCATCGGGACTAGTGGGCAATGAGCAGTTCTTC. Protein: CASTDPSGLVGNEQFF.

The genes are TRBV5-6 and TRBJ1-1; the D is unclear. The CDR3 loop spans 14 amino acids. Trimming pared 5 bases from V and 5 bases from J, leaving 16 bases between. Looked up from germline, CDR1 is SGHDT and CDR2 is YYEEEE. As DNA, the CDR3 is TGTGCCAGCAGAACCCGAGACTGGGGAACTGAAGCTTTCTTT. Its protein product is CASRTRDWGTEAFF. The complete variable domain, with remaining parts taken from reference TRBV5-6 and TRBJ1-1, reads DAGVTQSPTHLIKTRGQQVTLRCSPKSGHDTVSWYQQALGQGPQFIFQYYEEEERQRGNFPDRFSGHQFPNYSSELNVNALLLGDSALYLCASRTRDWGTEAFFGQGTRLTVV.

The genes are TRBV4-1 and TRBJ1-5; D might be TRBD1 (5 bases). V was pared by 0 bases and J by 8 bases, with 14 bases between. This CDR3 region has 15 residues. The V gene's germline CDR1 is MGHRA and CDR2 YSYEKL. DNA of the CDR3: TGCGCCAGCAGCCAAGAAGGCCGGGACTGGGAGCCCCAGCATTTT. It codes for CASSQEGRDWEPQHF.